This is a list of T cell receptor beta chains from one sample in a study of blood T cell repertoires in COVID-19. TCRdb keeps only in-frame clones here, not all; method: immunoSEQ multiplex PCR. Here the sample spans around 130,000 clones, approximately 88% being singletons. The sequenced material came from peripheral blood. Receptors originate from a woman aged 30 to 39 who had recovered from COVID-19. The CDR3 runs from the conserved cysteine through the conserved F or W. The D gene is left open where the match is weak. Not every row has a clone size; where given, it reads once, few, many or a size class.

J,size,V,D,DNA,CDR3
TRBJ2-5,once,TRBV23-1,.,TGCGCCAGCGTACAGGGTCTCCAAGAGACCCAGTACTTC,CASVQGLQETQYF
TRBJ1-6,.,TRBV5-1,TRBD1,TGCGCCAGCAGCTTGGGTCAGGGGGATTCACCCCTCCACTTT,CASSLGQGDSPLHF
TRBJ2-1,.,TRBV10-3,TRBD1,TGTGCCATCAGTGAGGGTTTAGCCGGGACAGGGCAGTTCTTC,CAISEGLAGTGQFF
TRBJ2-5,.,TRBV6-6,.,TGTGCCAGCAGAGATCGTACGGGACTCCAAGAGACCCAGTACTTC,CASRDRTGLQETQYF
TRBJ1-2,.,TRBV7-6,TRBD1,TGTGCCAGCAGCCAGTCCGGGACAGGGGGCATTGGAAGCTATGGCTACACCTTC,CASSQSGTGGIGSYGYTF
TRBJ1-2,.,TRBV9,.,TGTGCCAGCAGCCGGGGCTATGGCTACACCTTC,CASSRGYGYTF
TRBJ2-3,.,TRBV6-2/TRBV6-3,TRBD2,TGTGCCAGCAGTTACTCGATAGGGACCAGGGCTAGCGGAGTAGATACGCAGTATTTT,CASSYSIGTRASGVDTQYF
TRBJ1-2,.,TRBV2,.,TGTGCCACCAGAGGGGAGGATAACTATGGCTACACCTTC,CATRGEDNYGYTF
TRBJ2-7,.,TRBV19,TRBD2,TGTGCCAGTAATCCGGGGGGGGGATTTTCCTACGAGCAGTACTTC,CASNPGGGFSYEQYF
TRBJ2-3,.,TRBV27,.,TGTGCCAGCAGTCCCCTTACTAGAGCAGATACGCAGTATTTT,CASSPLTRADTQYF
TRBJ1-2,once,TRBV19,.,TGTGCCAGTAGTCCTGACAGTAACTATGGCTACACCTTC,CASSPDSNYGYTF
TRBJ2-4,.,TRBV27,TRBD1,TGTGCCAGCAGTTTGACAGGGGGGGCCAAAAACATTCAGTACTTC,CASSLTGGAKNIQYF
TRBJ2-1,.,TRBV24-1,TRBD1,TGTGCCACCAGCCCCGGGACAGGATCTTACAATGAGCAGTTCTTC,CATSPGTGSYNEQFF
TRBJ2-2,.,TRBV27,TRBD1,TGTGCCAGCAGCGGAGCAGGACAGGATTACACCGGGGAGCTGTTTTTT,CASSGAGQDYTGELFF
TRBJ2-7,.,TRBV18,.,TGTGCCAGCTCACCCCGAGGAGCCTCCTACGAGCAGTACTTC,CASSPRGASYEQYF
TRBJ1-4,.,TRBV29-1,TRBD1,TGCAGCGGAGGGGGCTCGGGGGAAAAACTGTTTTTT,CSGGGSGEKLFF